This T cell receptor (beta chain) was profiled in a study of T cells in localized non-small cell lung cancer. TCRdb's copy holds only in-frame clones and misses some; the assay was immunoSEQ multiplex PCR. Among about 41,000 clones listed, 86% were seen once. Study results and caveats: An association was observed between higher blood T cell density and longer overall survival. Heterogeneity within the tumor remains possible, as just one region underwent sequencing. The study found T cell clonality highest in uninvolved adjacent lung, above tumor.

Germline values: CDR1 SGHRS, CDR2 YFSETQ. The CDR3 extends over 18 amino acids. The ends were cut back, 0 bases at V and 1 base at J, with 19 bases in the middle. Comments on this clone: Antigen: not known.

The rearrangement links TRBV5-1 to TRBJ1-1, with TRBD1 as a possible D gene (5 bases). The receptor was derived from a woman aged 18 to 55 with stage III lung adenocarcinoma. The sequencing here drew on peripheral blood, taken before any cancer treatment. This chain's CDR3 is CASSLATGPGLKNTEAFF. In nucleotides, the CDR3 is TGCGCCAGCAGCTTGGCCACGGGGCCGGGCCTCAAGAACACTGAAGCTTTCTTT.